Sequencing of this TCR beta chain was carried out in a study of T cells in localized non-small cell lung cancer. This clone came up a few times. Antigen: not known. Clones were read by immunoSEQ multiplex PCR, and TCRdb kept only the in-frame ones, dropping some. The table lists approximately 29,000 clones, about nine tenths of them singletons. The germline V and J ends were trimmed by 5 bases and 4 bases, with 15 bases remaining between them. The CDR3 length is 15 residues. Per germline, CDR1 SGHTA and CDR2 FQGNSA. Study-wide results and caveats: It was uninvolved adjacent lung that showed the highest T cell clonality, exceeding tumor. Longer overall survival was linked to higher blood T cell density.

The specimen comprised peripheral blood, sampled before any cancer treatment. The chain uses TRBV7-2 and TRBJ2-1; the D call may be TRBD1 or TRBD2 (5 bases each). This TCR was sampled from a male donor at least 60 years old with stage I lung adenocarcinoma. DNA for the CDR3: TGTGCCAGCAGCAAATCCGGGACCAAGTACAATGAGCAGTTCTTC. Its translation is CASSKSGTKYNEQFF.